This T cell receptor beta chain is drawn from a study of T-cell memory formation after mild COVID-19. This clonotype has a handful of counts. The target antigen is unknown. One entry per CDR3 protein results from TCRdb running MiXCR on the 5' RACE reads. The data contain under 600,000 distinct CDR3 sequences, about 22% of them singletons. Germline assignment: CDR1 SGHVS and CDR2 FQNEAQ. V was cut by 5 bases and J by 8 bases, with 18 bases left in between. CDR3 length: 14 residues. Study results and caveats: Among clones peaking at day 37 in the second wave, SARS-CoV-2 specificity remained unconfirmed.

This chain joins TRBV7-8 and TRBJ1-2, with D possibly being TRBD1 (6 bases). The TCR sequence derives from an adult woman who had mild COVID-19 (a few samples of this study predate the infection). Cell type and time point are not known. The material sequenced was PBMCs or a T cell subset sorted from them (not recorded which). CDR3: CASSTRGRGQGYTF. As DNA, the CDR3 is TGTGCCAGCAGCACCCGTGGCAGGGGACAAGGCTACACCTTC.